The 9 T cell receptor beta chains in this list originate from one sample, sequenced in a study of blood T cell repertoires in COVID-19. Libraries were prepared by immunoSEQ multiplex PCR; TCRdb keeps only in-frame clonotypes and omits some of them. This table has about 270,000 clones, approximately 82% appearing once. The sequenced sample was peripheral blood. The source is a man older than 75 with acute or convalescent COVID-19.

V usage is TRBV19 and J usage is TRBJ1-5; 7 bases map to TRBD1. Germline CDR1 is LNHDA and CDR2 is SQIVND (reference sequence). The CDR3 spans 14 residues. The junction had 4 bases not matched to a gene; V was cut back by 7 bases and J by 1 base. This CDR3 reads CASTKTGSNQPQHF. In DNA form, the CDR3 reads TGTGCCAGTACGAAGACAGGGAGCAATCAGCCCCAGCATTTT.

V is TRBV24-1 and J is TRBJ2-1, with 11 bases fitting TRBD2. Germline CDR1 reads KGHDR; CDR2 reads SFDVKD. The V segment lost 5 bases and the J segment 4 bases; nucleotides outside the gene matches: 12. This CDR3 comprises 18 residues. Written as DNA, the CDR3 is TGTGCCACCAGTGCTATAGGGACTAGCGGACCTCTATACAATGAGCAGTTCTTC. Encoded protein: CATSAIGTSGPLYNEQFF.

J is TRBJ2-2 and V is TRBV5-1; D possibly corresponds to TRBD1 (7 bases). With 3 bases removed from V and 7 bases from J, the gap between germline ends came to 16 bases. CDR3 length equals 15 residues. The germline V gene encodes CDR1 SGHRS and CDR2 YFSETQ. Here the CDR3 reads CASSWMEGAGGELFF. The CDR3 DNA reads TGCGCCAGCAGCTGGATGGAGGGGGCGGGCGGGGAGCTGTTTTTT.

This clone showed up just once. CDR3 bases: TGTGCCAGCAGTTTCGGGGGAATCGGAGCGTCCCAGTACTTC. As protein: CASSFGGIGASQYF. The chain combines TRBV28 with TRBJ2-5; TRBD2 might be the D (6 bases). V gave up 3 bases and J gave up 9 bases, with 17 bases separating them. Germline lookup yields CDR1 MDHEN and CDR2 SYDVKM. This CDR3 spans 14 amino acids.

This clone appeared a few times. The rearrangement joins TRBV7-3 to TRBJ2-1; TRBD2 agrees at 13 bases. CDR1 is SGHTA, CDR2 FQGTGA, per germline. With 4 bases clipped from V and 9 bases from J, the junction kept 9 bases outside the gene matches. The CDR3 is 16 amino acids. CDR3 coding DNA: TGTGCCAGCAGCTCCACCGGACTAGCGGGAGTAGGTGAGCAGTTCTTC. Translated, it gives CASSSTGLAGVGEQFF.

This chain uses TRBV27 with TRBJ2-7; D not certain. With 4 bases removed from V and 12 bases from J, the gap between germline ends came to 10 bases. CDR1 and CDR2 from the germline V gene are MNHEY and SMNVEV (reference sequence). This CDR3 spans 10 amino acids. CDR3 in amino acids: CASSSDGRYF. The CDR3, as DNA: TGTGCCAGCAGTTCCGATGGGCGGTACTTC.

The J gene is TRBJ1-2, the V gene TRBV3-1 (or the pseudogene TRBV3-2), with TRBD1 identical over 9 bases. The trim removed 2 bases at V and 7 bases at J, leaving 14 bases unmatched. This CDR3 contains 17 residues. The germline CDR1 and CDR2 sequences are LGHDT and YNNKEL (reference sequence). The CDR3 DNA sequence: TGTGCCAGCAGCCAAATCCCCGGGACAGGGAGTTTCGGTGGCTACACCTTC. Amino acids: CASSQIPGTGSFGGYTF.

This clone was detected only once. The sample holds other DNA sequences that translate to the same CDR3. The rearrangement links TRBV5-1 to TRBJ1-4; TRBD1 agrees at 9 bases. From germline, CDR1 is SGHRS and CDR2 YFSETQ. The ends lost 4 bases at V and 5 bases at J; junction bases unmatched: 3. The CDR3 sequence is 14 residues long. CDR3: CASSLGTGNEKLFF. The DNA for the CDR3 is TGCGCCAGCAGCCTCGGGACAGGGAATGAAAAACTGTTTTTT. The entire variable domain, with the rest obtained from reference TRBV5-1 and TRBJ1-4, is as follows: KAGVTQTPRYLIKTRGQQVTLSCSPISGHRSVSWYQQTPGQGLQFLFEYFSETQRNKGNFPGRFSGRQFSNSRSEMNVSTLELGDSALYLCASSLGTGNEKLFFGSGTQLSVL.

As regards this clone: Other DNA sequences of this sample code for an identical CDR3. The chain joins TRBV5-1 to TRBJ1-6, with TRBD1 identical over 8 bases. The CDR3 runs to 14 residues. Per the germline V gene, CDR1 is SGHRS and CDR2 is YFSETQ. V was pared by 2 bases and J by 10 bases, with 5 bases of the junction left unmatched. CDR3 sequence reads: CASSLNRGNSPLHF. The CDR3, as DNA: TGCGCCAGCAGCTTAAACAGGGGGAACTCACCCCTCCACTTT.